The TCR beta chain under discussion was sequenced for a study of CD4 T cells in relation to SARS-CoV-2 and coronaviruses. Study-level information: After about nine days of antigen culture, PBMC TCR beta CDR3s were sequenced.

The unexposed donors gave CD4+ T cells in about 2011-2019, prior to COVID-19. CD4+ T cells were isolated from the cells after around eleven days of culture. Cells permitting, SARS-CoV-2 S/N and four cold-coronavirus spikes were tested on unexposed-donor CD4+ T cells. General study points: Crossreactivity was assessed only for spike protein, not other viral proteins.

Assay: immunoSEQ multiplex PCR; the TCRdb copy retains only in-frame clones and omits some. The sample contains tens of thousands of clones, more than 75% of which appear only once. Regarding this clone: The antigen is undetermined.

V was clipped by 2 bases and J by 1 base, with 9 bases between them. Germline V gene lookup returns CDR1 MNHEY and CDR2 SVGEGT. This CDR3 region has 15 residues. The chain has TRBV6-2 or TRBV6-3 and TRBJ1-3; the D is unclear. The sample taken for sequencing was CD4+ T cells from PBMCs, cultured in vitro. The source is a human donor in good health. CDR3 sequence (DNA): TGTGCCAGCAGTTACGACGGAAATTCTGGAAACACCATATATTTT. Protein product: CASSYDGNSGNTIYF.